A selection of T cell receptor beta chains follows, all from one sample in a study of beta chain features in type 1 diabetes. Sequencing used immunoSEQ multiplex PCR; TCRdb keeps in-frame clones, though not all of them. This sample has more than 150,000 clones; 7.5% to 10% occur once, and the top ten carry about 2.5%. Sequenced input: central memory CD4+ T cells from blood. The receptor set was obtained from a woman between 18 and 29 years old in good health. Both conserved end residues are part of each CDR3. Fields, in order: V gene, clone size, CDR3 protein. Clone size is stated in some rows and not others, as once, few, many or a class when expanded.

v_gene: TRBV5-1
abundance: -
CDR3aa: CASSLLGLAGNEQFF

v_gene: TRBV18
abundance: -
CDR3aa: CASSPIQGNEETQYF

v_gene: TRBV30
abundance: few
CDR3aa: CALDRGGDQPQHF

v_gene: TRBV29-1
abundance: few
CDR3aa: CSVLGTPKNIQYF

v_gene: TRBV30
abundance: -
CDR3aa: CASLTPWDEQFF

v_gene: TRBV5-4
abundance: few
CDR3aa: CASSIQGNTGELFF

v_gene: TRBV29-1
abundance: many
CDR3aa: CSVELARDTQYF

v_gene: TRBV29-1
abundance: -
CDR3aa: CSVEIGTDTQYF

v_gene: TRBV7-2
abundance: -
CDR3aa: CASSLNREYSPLHF

v_gene: TRBV2
abundance: few
CDR3aa: CASRITGGSDTQYF

v_gene: TRBV11-2
abundance: -
CDR3aa: CASSLGTGGLGPQHF

v_gene: TRBV29-1
abundance: -
CDR3aa: CSVRGGGGSYEQYF

v_gene: TRBV2
abundance: few
CDR3aa: CASSKKSSGANVLTF

v_gene: TRBV10-3
abundance: few
CDR3aa: CATDSGRDETQYF

v_gene: TRBV18
abundance: many
CDR3aa: CASSDSDYGYTF

v_gene: TRBV19
abundance: few
CDR3aa: CASSNSGNIQETQYF

v_gene: TRBV7-9
abundance: -
CDR3aa: CASSRDLQGVNTIYF

v_gene: TRBV5-1
abundance: -
CDR3aa: CASSSWTGGDYTF

v_gene: TRBV19
abundance: few
CDR3aa: CASSSLRGGGAYEQYF

v_gene: TRBV5-6
abundance: -
CDR3aa: CASRFGQANTGELFF

v_gene: TRBV6-1
abundance: few
CDR3aa: CASSGTGTTTNQPQHF

v_gene: TRBV7-9
abundance: -
CDR3aa: CASSSRTGQETQYF

v_gene: TRBV7-9
abundance: few
CDR3aa: CASSMQGAEETQYF

v_gene: TRBV25-1
abundance: once
CDR3aa: CASSTSGGTDTQYF

v_gene: TRBV30
abundance: few
CDR3aa: CAWSVLVNDSPLHF

v_gene: TRBV30
abundance: -
CDR3aa: CAWNGDSGNTIYF